This T cell receptor (beta chain) is from a study of immune evolution from preneoplasia to lung adenocarcinoma. The V gene lost 0 bases and the J gene lost 8 bases, with 10 bases spanning the gap. The CDR3 extends over 14 amino acids. Germline-derived CDR1 and CDR2 are SGHAT and FQNNGV. The repertoire was sequenced with immunoSEQ multiplex PCR; TCRdb's copy has only in-frame clones and lacks some. The sample contains 6,000 to 9,000 clones, 70% to 90% of which appear only once. The sequence was obtained from an elderly person with lung adenocarcinoma. V is TRBV11-2 and J is TRBJ2-2, with D possibly being TRBD1 (5 bases). The sequenced material came from FFPE minimally invasive lung adenocarcinoma tissue. CDR3 in DNA: TGTGCCAGCAGCTTAGAGGCCAGGGCAGGGGAGCTGTTTTTT. Residues: CASSLEARAGELFF.